This T cell receptor beta chain appears in the sequencing data of a study of blood T cells in healthy people across ages (dated by TCRdb to the mid-2010s). In terms of the full investigation: In model experiments, template switching captured about one uniquely barcoded TCR beta cDNA molecule for every two T cells. Donors of different ages were randomly distributed across sequencing lanes to avoid experimental bias. Age-related changes in TCR beta repertoire diversity were measured in the study by deep sequencing normalized with unique cDNA molecular identifiers. For two donors (one aged 18 to 30 and one aged 80 or older), the study analyzed two additional independent replicas of 1 million unique cDNA reads from the same blood draw. Donors were grouped into four age groups: young (average roughly 16 years), middle-aged (roughly 37), aged (roughly 67) and long-lived (approximately 82). Summary of the overall study and its limitations: The CMV infection status of donors was not known, potentially confounding age-related changes in expanded clonotypes. Since profiling was done on bulk unsorted PBMCs, naive and antigen-experienced compartments could not be conclusively compared. There was a strong correlation between observed TCR beta diversity and the percentage of naive T cells measured by flow cytometry. Compared with the aged group, the long-lived group had more naive CD4+ T cells, fewer expanded clones and increased TCR diversity, a pattern suggesting age selection. Estimates of total diversity based on one million sequenced T cells were considered lower bounds and underestimates. Observed TCR beta diversity per million T cells fell roughly linearly with age, and a significant reduction was already apparent by age roughly 40.

Library prep was done by 5' RACE. This sample was sequenced with an Illumina HiSeq 2500. A second about 7 to 11 cycle PCR used a sample-barcoded 5' primer and a J-beta primer mix. A unique molecular identifier was introduced onto each TCR beta cDNA molecule by a template-switch 5' adaptor carrying 12 random nucleotides. At least 2.5 million CDR3-containing paired-end reads were obtained from each sample. First-strand cDNA synthesis was performed from all RNA using the Mint cDNA synthesis kit, with priming by a TRBC-specific oligonucleotide. Following uracil-DNA glycosylase treatment, all cDNA underwent a first 18-cycle PCR with the universal primers M1SS and BC2_uni_R. The authors' analysis ran thus. Normalization of each sample was performed by random selection of 1 million high-quality reads, each carrying a distinct molecular identifier. Instead of being binned into consensus sequences, reads with shared molecular identifiers were discarded. MiTCR, run with a Q25 quality threshold and the strictest error-elimination algorithm, handled CDR3 identification, clonotype clustering and error correction. Lower-bound total TCR beta diversity was estimated with a nonparametric unseen species model using Euler transformation. TCRdb reworked the public reads: Q25 trimming with fastp, MiXCR clone assembly, productive beta chains retained. Rows matching on CDR3 protein sequence are summarized as one entry with the most common DNA and genes. In this record, the V and J calls reflect TCRdb's handling and not the investigators' own analysis. Here the sample has 1.6 million or so distinct CDR3 sequences; 34% occur a single time. Of the sample, roughly 12% is held by the ten largest clones.

Systemically healthy Caucasian individuals from Russia, 35 to 50 in total and aged about 6 to 100 years, were included as donors. About 9.1 milliliters of peripheral blood were collected from each donor into EDTA-treated Vacutainer tubes. Ficoll-Paque density-gradient centrifugation was used to isolate PBMCs, with at least 6 million per sample. Trizol reagent was used to extract total RNA from PBMCs, with at least 6 micrograms per sample. For every donor, an aliquot of PBMCs went through flow cytometry to measure the percentages of naive CD45RAhigh/CD27high T cells. This clonotype has just one count. Its target antigen remains unknown. Relative to the germline gene, one junction end is altered; a read error may explain this. The sequenced sample consisted of blood. The receptor was derived from a woman under 40 in good health.

The CDR3 loop reads CASSLRGHGERFF. The base sequence is TGTGCCAGCAGTTTACGGGGGCACGGGGAGCGGTTTTTT. The chain links TRBV12-3 or TRBV12-4 with TRBJ2-2; the D call is possibly TRBD1 or TRBD2, each sharing 6 bases. Its CDR3 holds 13 amino acids, cysteine through phenylalanine. Just the 39-base CDR3 DNA is kept, in frame starting at base 1.